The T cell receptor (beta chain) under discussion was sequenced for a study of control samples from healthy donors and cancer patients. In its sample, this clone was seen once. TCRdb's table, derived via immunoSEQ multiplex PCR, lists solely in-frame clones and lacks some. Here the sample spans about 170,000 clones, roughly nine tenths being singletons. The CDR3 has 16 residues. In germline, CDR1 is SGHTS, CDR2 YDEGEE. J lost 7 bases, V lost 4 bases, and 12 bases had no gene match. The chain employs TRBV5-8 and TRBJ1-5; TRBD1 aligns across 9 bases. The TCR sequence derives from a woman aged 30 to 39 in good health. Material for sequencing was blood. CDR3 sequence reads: CASSLTTQGAGQPQHF. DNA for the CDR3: TGTGCCAGCAGCCTGACTACACAGGGGGCGGGACAGCCCCAGCATTTT.